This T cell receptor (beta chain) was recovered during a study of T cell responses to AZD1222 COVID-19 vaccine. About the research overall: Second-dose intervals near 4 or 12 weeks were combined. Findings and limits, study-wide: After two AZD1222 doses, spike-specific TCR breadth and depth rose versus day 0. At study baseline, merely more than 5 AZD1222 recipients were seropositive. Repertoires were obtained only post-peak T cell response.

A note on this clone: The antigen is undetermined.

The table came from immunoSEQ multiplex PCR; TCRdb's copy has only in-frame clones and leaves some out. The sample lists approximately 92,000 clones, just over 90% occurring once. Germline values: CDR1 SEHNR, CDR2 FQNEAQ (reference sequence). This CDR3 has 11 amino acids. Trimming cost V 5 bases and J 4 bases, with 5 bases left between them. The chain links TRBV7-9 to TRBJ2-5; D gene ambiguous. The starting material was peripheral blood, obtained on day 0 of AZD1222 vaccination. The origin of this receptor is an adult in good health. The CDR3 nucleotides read TGTGCCAGCAGCCCACGAGAGACCCAGTACTTC. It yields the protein CASSPRETQYF.